These 30 T cell receptor beta chains were all obtained from the same sample, sequenced in a study of blood T cells in healthy people across ages (dated by TCRdb to between 2014 and 2017). The library was obtained by 5' RACE. A second PCR of roughly 6 to 12 cycles was run with a J-beta primer mix and a sample-barcoded 5' primer. TCRdb reprocessing: public reads trimmed at Q25 with fastp, clones called with MiXCR, in-frame beta chains kept. Rows are combined by CDR3 protein, so each entry shows the most common genes and DNA. Present in this sample are approximately 1,700,000 distinct CDR3 sequences, 30% to 40% of which were seen just once. Approximately 22% of the sample comes from the top ten. Material: blood. These receptors all come from a human donor in good health.

V gene TRBV6-5 combines with J gene TRBJ2-2; 9 nucleotides agree with TRBD2. With V trimmed by 2 bases and J by 4 bases, 8 bases remained unmatched. Per germline, CDR1 MNHEY and CDR2 SVGAGI. The CDR3 extends over 17 amino acids. The DNA for the CDR3 is TGTGCCAGCAGTTACACCTTAGCGGGGGAGTTCACCGGGGAGCTGTTTTTT. Translation gives CASSYTLAGEFTGELFF.

The chain has TRBV24-1 and TRBJ2-6; the match to TRBD1 covers 7 bases. Germline-derived CDR1 and CDR2 are KGHDR and SFDVKD. J gave up 0 bases and V 5 bases, and 9 bases lay outside the gene matches. CDR3 length: 18 residues. The CDR3 nucleotides read TGTGCCACCAGTGCTCCACCGGGACAGATCTCTGGGGCCAACGTCCTGACTTTC. This gives the protein CATSAPPGQISGANVLTF.

This clonotype was counted at least ten times. This chain uses TRBV29-1 with TRBJ2-7, with D unclear. Germline V gives CDR1 SQVTM, CDR2 ANQGSEA. This CDR3 spans 10 amino acids. Trimming removed 0 bases at V and 6 bases at J, with 3 bases between. The CDR3 reads CSVEEGEQYF. In DNA form, the CDR3 reads TGCAGCGTTGAAGAGGGCGAGCAGTACTTC.

This clonotype has a count of ten or more. The chain recombines TRBV15 with TRBJ2-3; 9 bases map to TRBD1. The V and J ends lost 5 bases and 2 bases, in that order; junction bases with no gene match: 8. CDR1 is LNHNV, CDR2 YYDKDF, per germline (reference sequence). The CDR3 is 16 residues long. The DNA of the CDR3 is TGTGCCACCAGCCCCCGGGACAGGGAGATCACAGATACGCAGTATTTT. Translating gives CATSPRDREITDTQYF.

The gene calls are TRBV20-1 and TRBJ2-5; 7 nucleotides agree with TRBD2. The CDR3 spans 12 residues. V lost 5 bases, J lost 3 bases, and 3 bases stayed unmatched. Germline V CDR1 and CDR2: DFQATT, SNEGSKA (reference sequence). CDR3 nucleotide sequence: TGCAGTGCTTCTACTAGCGAAGAGACCCAGTACTTC. This gives the protein CSASTSEETQYF.

This chain joins TRBV4-1 and TRBJ2-1; a possible D gene is TRBD2 (6 bases). The V end lost 1 base, the J end lost 6 bases, and 10 bases lay between the germline ends. CDR3 size: 14 residues. From germline, CDR1 is MGHRA and CDR2 YSYEKL. CDR3 nucleotides: TGCGCCAGCAGCCAAGGACTAGGGGCCAATGAGCAGTTCTTC. This sequence encodes CASSQGLGANEQFF.

The chain employs TRBV12-3 or TRBV12-4 and TRBJ1-6; 8 bases align to TRBD1. Germline trimming cut 6 bases from V and 8 bases from J; bases unmatched to any gene: 6. The CDR3 contains 14 residues. CDR3 coding DNA: TGTGCCAGCAGCTGGGGGACAGGATATTCACCCCTCCACTTT. Its translation: CASSWGTGYSPLHF.

In this sample, this clonotype turned up a few times. The V and J genes are TRBV4-3 and TRBJ1-3; D unresolved. Looked up from germline, CDR1 is LGHNA and CDR2 is YSLEER. CDR3 size: 15 residues. Trimming pared 0 bases from V and 4 bases from J, leaving 10 bases between. This CDR3 is CASSQDTGSGNTIYF. CDR3 coding DNA: TGCGCCAGCAGCCAAGATACGGGCTCAGGAAACACCATATATTTT.

The sample holds a few counts of this clonotype. The V call is TRBV6-5, the J call TRBJ2-5; 11 bases line up with TRBD1. The length of the CDR3 is 14 residues. Germline lookup yields CDR1 MNHEY and CDR2 SVGAGI. The junction had 3 bases not matched to a gene; V was cut back by 2 bases and J by 7 bases. The CDR3 sequence is CASSYLGQGATQYF. CDR3 coding DNA: TGTGCCAGCAGTTACCTTGGACAGGGGGCGACCCAGTACTTC.

This clonotype appeared a few times. This chain links TRBV6-5 with TRBJ2-1; 7 bases are shared with TRBD1. Germline CDR1 reads MNHEY; CDR2 reads SVGAGI. The CDR3 sequence is 18 residues long. The V gene end was trimmed by 2 bases and the J gene end by 6 bases; junction bases not matched to a gene: 16. As DNA, the CDR3 is TGTGCCAGCAGTTACATAATCCGGGCCAGGACAGGAGCCAATGAGCAGTTCTTC. This translates into CASSYIIRARTGANEQFF.

V is TRBV30 and J is TRBJ2-5; 7 bases match TRBD1. Germline assignment: CDR1 GTSNPN and CDR2 SVGIG (reference sequence). The V and J ends lost 2 bases and 4 bases, in that order; junction bases with no gene match: 4. This CDR3 has 13 amino acids. The CDR3 DNA is TGTGCCTGGAGTTTTAACAGGGGAGAGACCCAGTACTTC. It codes for CAWSFNRGETQYF.

This clonotype was recorded only once. This sequence joins TRBV13 and TRBJ2-1, with D perhaps matching TRBD2 (6 bases). V was clipped by 7 bases and J by 3 bases, with 10 bases between them. CDR1 PRHDT and CDR2 FYEKMQ come from the germline V gene (reference sequence). The CDR3 extends over 13 amino acids. CDR3 coding DNA: TGTGCCAGCAAAGTGGGGGGCTACAATGAGCAGTTCTTC. Protein: CASKVGGYNEQFF. The entire variable domain, with the rest obtained from reference TRBV13 and TRBJ2-1, is as follows: AAGVIQSPRHLIKEKRETATLKCYPIPRHDTVYWYQQGPGQDPQFLISFYEKMQSDKGSIPDRFSAQQFSDYHSELNMSSLELGDSALYFCASKVGGYNEQFFGPGTRLTVL.

The chain is built from TRBV4-1 and TRBJ1-1; tentatively, D is TRBD1 (5 bases). This CDR3 has 16 residues. Germline CDR1 reads MGHRA; CDR2 reads YSYEKL. The ends were cut back, 1 base at V and 0 bases at J, with 12 bases in the middle. The CDR3 reads CASSQVDSPMNTEAFF. DNA for the CDR3: TGCGCCAGCAGCCAAGTCGACAGCCCCATGAACACTGAAGCTTTCTTT.

The rearrangement links TRBV27 to TRBJ2-4, with D perhaps TRBD1 (5 bases). Gene TRBJ2-7 matches the end of the DNA better, so the J call may be wrong. The germline gives CDR1 MNHEY, CDR2 SMNVEV (reference sequence). The CDR3 sequence is 17 residues long. CDR3 amino acids: CASSLGLPGMALYEQYF. The DNA of the CDR3 is TGTGCCAGCAGTTTAGGGCTTCCAGGGATGGCGCTCTACGAGCAGTACTTC.

This clonotype was seen only a few times. J is TRBJ2-1 and V is TRBV15; possibly TRBD2 for D (5 bases). Trimming cost V 0 bases and J 5 bases, with 20 bases left between them. The CDR3 totals 18 residues. CDR1 and CDR2 from the germline V gene are LNHNV and YYDKDF (reference sequence). This CDR3 reads CATSRDISGRLTHNEQFF. The CDR3 DNA reads as TGTGCCACCAGCAGAGATATCAGTGGGAGACTCACACACAATGAGCAGTTCTTC.

The J gene is TRBJ1-2, the V gene TRBV13; TRBD1 matches at 8 bases. The junction had 9 bases not matched to a gene; V was cut back by 4 bases and J by 8 bases. In germline, CDR1 is PRHDT, CDR2 FYEKMQ (reference sequence). This CDR3 has 14 residues. The CDR3 nucleotides read TGTGCCAGCAGCTGGGACAGGTCGCCCTGGGGCTACACCTTC. Its protein product is CASSWDRSPWGYTF.

V is TRBV9 and J is TRBJ2-7; 8 bases are a match to TRBD2. Trimming took 3 bases from V and 2 from J; bases not matched to a gene: 7. Germline CDR1 is SGDLS and CDR2 is YYNGEE. CDR3 length: 15 residues. CDR3 sequence: CASSAGLALPYEQYF. CDR3 sequence (DNA): TGTGCCAGCAGCGCCGGACTAGCTCTACCCTACGAGCAGTACTTC.

V usage is TRBV7-9 and J usage is TRBJ2-5; D perhaps matches TRBD1 (6 bases). The CDR3 sequence is 14 residues long. Germline V gene data show CDR1 as SEHNR and CDR2 as FQNEAQ (reference sequence). The V end was cut by 4 bases, the J end by 3 bases, with 12 bases between. The chain's CDR3 is CASSSDRSEETQYF. CDR3 DNA sequence: TGTGCCAGCAGCTCCGACAGGTCAGAAGAGACCCAGTACTTC.

This clonotype was seen repeatedly, ten times or more. The CDR3 loop reads CSVDRASTDTQYF. In DNA, the CDR3 is TGCAGCGTGGACAGAGCTAGCACAGATACGCAGTATTTT. The V gene is TRBV29-1, the J gene TRBJ2-3; tentatively, D is TRBD1 (6 bases). Per germline, CDR1 SQVTM and CDR2 ANQGSEA. V lost 6 bases and J 0 bases, leaving 10 bases between the germline ends. This CDR3 has 13 amino acids.

This clonotype was found a few times. The chain employs TRBV7-9 and TRBJ2-7; D might be TRBD2 (6 bases). Trimming cost V 4 bases and J 4 bases, with 11 bases left between them. This CDR3 contains 13 residues. Germline V CDR1 and CDR2: SEHNR, FQNEAQ (reference sequence). CDR3 nucleotides: TGTGCCAGCAGCTCTGGGACTGATTACGAGCAGTACTTC. This encodes CASSSGTDYEQYF.

There are many counts of this clonotype. V usage is TRBV6-2 or TRBV6-3 and J usage is TRBJ2-3; D ambiguous. CDR1 and CDR2 from the germline V gene are MNHEY and SVGEGT. V gave up 2 bases and J gave up 2 bases, with 8 bases separating them. The CDR3 runs 14 residues. The CDR3 protein is CASSYGNPTDTQYF. CDR3 nucleotide sequence: TGTGCCAGCAGTTACGGGAACCCCACAGATACGCAGTATTTT.

The chain recombines TRBV28 with TRBJ1-2; D not certain. The V gene lost 5 bases and the J gene lost 2 bases, with 18 bases spanning the gap. Germline-derived CDR1 and CDR2 are MDHEN and SYDVKM. The CDR3 is made up of 16 amino acids. Written as DNA, the CDR3 is TGTGCCAGCAGTCCAAGGACCTTCCTGGGGAACTATGGCTACACCTTC. This gives the protein CASSPRTFLGNYGYTF.

This clonotype was counted a few times. The chain recombines TRBV20-1 with TRBJ1-2; D gene ambiguous. The CDR3 has 12 residues. V was pared by 3 bases and J by 8 bases, with 13 bases between. Germline V CDR1 and CDR2: DFQATT, SNEGSKA (reference sequence). The CDR3 sequence: CSASYGQGGYTF. The DNA of the CDR3 is TGCAGTGCTAGTTACGGGCAAGGCGGCTACACCTTC.

This clonotype showed up many times. The rearrangement joins TRBV5-1 to TRBJ2-3; tentatively, D is TRBD1 (6 bases). Trimming took off 2 bases at V and 1 base at J, with 8 bases between the two ends. The CDR3 covers 14 residues. Per the germline V gene, CDR1 is SGHRS and CDR2 is YFSETQ. CDR3 loop: CASSFRQGTDTQYF. DNA for the CDR3: TGCGCCAGCAGCTTTCGACAGGGCACAGATACGCAGTATTTT.

The CDR3 sequence is CASRTTESSYGYTF. The CDR3 DNA follows: TGTGCCAGCAGGACGACAGAGTCTTCCTATGGCTACACCTTC. The gene calls are TRBV2 and TRBJ1-2; possible D gene TRBD1, 5 bases. This CDR3 spans 14 amino acids. CDR1 and CDR2 from the germline V gene are SNHLY and FYNNEI. V was shortened by 6 bases and J by 4 bases, with 15 bases between the two germline ends.

About this clonotype itself: A much larger clone is a single base away; this may be a read error. V gene TRBV29-1 combines with J gene TRBJ2-1; TRBD1 might be the D (5 bases). CDR3 length equals 11 residues. Trimming pared 5 bases from V and 12 bases from J, leaving 14 bases between. Germline V gene sequence: CDR1 SQVTM, CDR2 ANQGSEA. CDR3 in amino acids: CSVRQTHGQFF. In nucleotides, the CDR3 is TGCAGCGTTAGACAGACCCATGGGCAGTTCTTC.

J is TRBJ2-1 and V is TRBV20-1, with 9 bases lining up with TRBD1. Trimming cost V 4 bases and J 8 bases; bases outside gene matches: 12. The CDR3 contains 15 residues. In germline, CDR1 is DFQATT, CDR2 SNEGSKA (reference sequence). CDR3 sequence (DNA): TGCAGTGCTACCTCCATCAGGGACAGGGACGATGAGCAGTTCTTC. Amino acid sequence: CSATSIRDRDDEQFF.

A word on this clonotype: Because it lacks the conserved phenylalanine or tryptophan at the end, this CDR3 is likely a read error. The chain recombines TRBV7-9 with TRBJ2-1; TRBD1 matches 10 bases. The CDR3 covers 15 residues. Germline CDR1 SEHNR, CDR2 FQNEAQ (reference sequence). CDR3: CASRRAGTGDNGQFS. Here the CDR3 DNA reads TGTGCCAGCAGACGGGCCGGGACAGGGGACAATGGGCAGTTCTCC.

This clonotype occurred once. The rearrangement links TRBV15 to TRBJ1-4; D call uncertain. Trimming removed 0 bases from V and 8 bases from J, with 7 bases in between. The CDR3 covers 13 residues. Germline-derived CDR1 and CDR2 are LNHNV and YYDKDF (reference sequence). CDR3 region: CATSRDRNEKLFF. The CDR3 region has the DNA TGTGCCACCAGCAGAGACAGGAACGAAAAACTGTTTTTT.

CDR3: CASSQGTLGGYTF. The CDR3 region has the DNA TGCGCCAGCAGCCAAGGGACCCTAGGGGGCTACACCTTC. The genes are TRBV4-1 and TRBJ1-2; D gene ambiguous. This CDR3 region has 13 residues. V shed 1 base and J shed 8 bases, with 11 bases lying between them. Germline values: CDR1 MGHRA, CDR2 YSYEKL.